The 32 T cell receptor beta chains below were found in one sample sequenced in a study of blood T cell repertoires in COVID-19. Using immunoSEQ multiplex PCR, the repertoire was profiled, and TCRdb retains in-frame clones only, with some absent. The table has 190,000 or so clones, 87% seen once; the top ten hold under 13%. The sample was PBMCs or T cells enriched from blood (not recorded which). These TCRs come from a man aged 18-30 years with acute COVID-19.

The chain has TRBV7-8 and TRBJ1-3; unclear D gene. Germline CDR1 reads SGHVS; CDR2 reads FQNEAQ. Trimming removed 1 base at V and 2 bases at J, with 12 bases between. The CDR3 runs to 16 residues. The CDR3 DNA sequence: TGTGCCAGCAGCTTAGACCGAGGAGGCCCTGGAAACACCATATATTTT. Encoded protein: CASSLDRGGPGNTIYF.

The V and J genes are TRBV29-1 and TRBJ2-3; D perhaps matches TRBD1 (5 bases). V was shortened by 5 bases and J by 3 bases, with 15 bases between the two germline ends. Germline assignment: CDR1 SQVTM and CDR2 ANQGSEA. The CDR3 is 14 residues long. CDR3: CSVRTKGWTDTQYF. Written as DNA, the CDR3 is TGCAGCGTTCGCACCAAGGGGTGGACAGATACGCAGTATTTT.

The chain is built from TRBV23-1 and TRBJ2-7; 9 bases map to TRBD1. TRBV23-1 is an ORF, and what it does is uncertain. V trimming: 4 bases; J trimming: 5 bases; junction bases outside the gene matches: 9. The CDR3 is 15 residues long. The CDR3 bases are TGCGCCAGCAGTCCCAGGGGGGGACAGGGTCACGAGCAGTACTTC. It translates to CASSPRGGQGHEQYF.

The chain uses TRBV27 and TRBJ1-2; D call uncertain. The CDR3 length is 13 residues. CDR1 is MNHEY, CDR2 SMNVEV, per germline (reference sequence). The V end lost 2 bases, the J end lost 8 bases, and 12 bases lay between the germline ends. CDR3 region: CASSLNGPGGYTF. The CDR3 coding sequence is TGTGCCAGCAGTTTAAACGGTCCCGGGGGCTACACCTTC.

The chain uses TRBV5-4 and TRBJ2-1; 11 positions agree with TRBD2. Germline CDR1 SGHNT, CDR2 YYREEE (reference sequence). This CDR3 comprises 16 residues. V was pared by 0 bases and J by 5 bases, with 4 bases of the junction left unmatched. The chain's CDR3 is CASSLAGTSGHNEQFF. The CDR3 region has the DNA TGTGCCAGCAGCTTGGCCGGGACTAGCGGACACAATGAGCAGTTCTTC.

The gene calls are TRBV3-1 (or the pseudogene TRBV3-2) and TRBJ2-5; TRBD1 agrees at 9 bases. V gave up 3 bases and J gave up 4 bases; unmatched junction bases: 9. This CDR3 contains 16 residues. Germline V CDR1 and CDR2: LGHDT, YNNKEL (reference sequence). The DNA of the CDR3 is TGTGCCAGCAGCCACCCCAGGACAGGGGTAGGAGAGACCCAGTACTTC. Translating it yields CASSHPRTGVGETQYF.

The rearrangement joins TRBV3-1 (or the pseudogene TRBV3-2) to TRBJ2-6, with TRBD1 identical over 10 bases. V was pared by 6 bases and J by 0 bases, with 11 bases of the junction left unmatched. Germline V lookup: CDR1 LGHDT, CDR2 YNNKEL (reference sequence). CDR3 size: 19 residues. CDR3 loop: CASSTGQGTIHSGANVLTF. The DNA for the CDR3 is TGTGCCAGCAGTACGGGACAGGGGACGATTCACTCTGGGGCCAACGTCCTGACTTTC.

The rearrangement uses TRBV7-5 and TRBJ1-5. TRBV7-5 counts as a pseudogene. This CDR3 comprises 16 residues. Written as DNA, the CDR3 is TGTGCCAGAAGCTTTCCACTCGCCGGGAGCAATCAGCCCCAGCATTTT. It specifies CARSFPLAGSNQPQHF.

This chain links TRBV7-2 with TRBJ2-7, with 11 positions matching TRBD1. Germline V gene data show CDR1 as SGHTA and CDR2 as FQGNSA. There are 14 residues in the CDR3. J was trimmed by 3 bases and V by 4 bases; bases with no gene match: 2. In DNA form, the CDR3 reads TGTGCCAGCAGCTCCGGGACAGGGGGCTACGAGCAGTACTTC. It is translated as CASSSGTGGYEQYF.

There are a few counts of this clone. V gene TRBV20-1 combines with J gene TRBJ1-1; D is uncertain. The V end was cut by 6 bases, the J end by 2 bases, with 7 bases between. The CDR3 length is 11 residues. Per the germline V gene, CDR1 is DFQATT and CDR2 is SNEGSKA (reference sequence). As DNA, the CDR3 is TGCAGTGCCGGGGTAAACACTGAAGCTTTCTTT. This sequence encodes CSAGVNTEAFF.

The CDR3 coding sequence is TGTGCCACCAGTGATTCAGACCAGGAGGTACCCACAGATACGCAGTATTTT. Translation gives CATSDSDQEVPTDTQYF. This chain connects TRBV24-1 to TRBJ2-3; weak D call: TRBD2 (5 bases). Looked up from germline, CDR1 is KGHDR and CDR2 is SFDVKD. V was clipped by 2 bases and J by 2 bases, with 16 bases between them. This CDR3 is built from 17 residues.

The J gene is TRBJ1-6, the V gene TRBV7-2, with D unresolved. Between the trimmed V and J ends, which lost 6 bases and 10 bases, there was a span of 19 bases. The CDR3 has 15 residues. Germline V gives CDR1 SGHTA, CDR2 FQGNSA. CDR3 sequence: CASRALGEAKSPLHF. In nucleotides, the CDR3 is TGTGCCAGCAGGGCTTTAGGCGAGGCTAAATCACCCCTCCACTTT.

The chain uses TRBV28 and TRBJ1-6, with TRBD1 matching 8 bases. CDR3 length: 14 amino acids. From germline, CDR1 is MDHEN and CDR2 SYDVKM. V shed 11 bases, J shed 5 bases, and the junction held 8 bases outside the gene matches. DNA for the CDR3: TGTGCCTGTCGGGACAGGCAACATAATTCACCCCTCCACTTT. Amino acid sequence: CACRDRQHNSPLHF. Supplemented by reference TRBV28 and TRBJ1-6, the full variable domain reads DVKVTQSSRYLVKRTGEKVFLECVQDMDHENMFWYRQDPGLGLRLIYFSYDVKMKEKGDIPEGYSVSREKKERFSLILESASTNQTSMYLCACRDRQHNSPLHFGNGTRLTVT.

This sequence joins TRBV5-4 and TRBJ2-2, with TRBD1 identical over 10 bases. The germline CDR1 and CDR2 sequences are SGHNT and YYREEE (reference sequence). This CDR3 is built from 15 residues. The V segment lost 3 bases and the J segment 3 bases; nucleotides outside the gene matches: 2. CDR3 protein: CASSSGTGDTGELFF. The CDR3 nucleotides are TGTGCCAGCAGCTCCGGGACAGGGGACACCGGGGAGCTGTTTTTT. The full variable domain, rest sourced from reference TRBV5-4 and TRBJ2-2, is ETGVTQSPTHLIKTRGQQVTLRCSSQSGHNTVSWYQQALGQGPQFIFQYYREEENGRGNFPPRFSGLQFPNYSSELNVNALELDDSALYLCASSSGTGDTGELFFGEGSRLTVL.

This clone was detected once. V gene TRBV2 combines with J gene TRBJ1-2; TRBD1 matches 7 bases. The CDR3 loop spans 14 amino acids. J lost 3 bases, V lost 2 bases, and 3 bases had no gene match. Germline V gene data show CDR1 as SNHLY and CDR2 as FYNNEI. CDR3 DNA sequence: TGTGCCAGCAGTGAAAGGGGGCAAGACTATGGCTACACCTTC. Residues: CASSERGQDYGYTF.

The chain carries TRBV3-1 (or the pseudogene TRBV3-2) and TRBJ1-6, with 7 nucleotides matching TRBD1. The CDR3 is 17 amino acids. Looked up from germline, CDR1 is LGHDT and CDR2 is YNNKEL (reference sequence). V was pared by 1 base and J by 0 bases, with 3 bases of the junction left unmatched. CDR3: CASSQVTGTSYNSPLHF. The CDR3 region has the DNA TGTGCCAGCAGCCAAGTGACAGGGACCTCCTATAATTCACCCCTCCACTTT.

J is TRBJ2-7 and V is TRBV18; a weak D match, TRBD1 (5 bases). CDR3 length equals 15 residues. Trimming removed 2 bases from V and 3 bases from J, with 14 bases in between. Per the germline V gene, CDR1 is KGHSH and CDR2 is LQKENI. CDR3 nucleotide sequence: TGTGCCAGCTCACCATCCTCCAGGGCTGACTACGAGCAGTACTTC. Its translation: CASSPSSRADYEQYF.

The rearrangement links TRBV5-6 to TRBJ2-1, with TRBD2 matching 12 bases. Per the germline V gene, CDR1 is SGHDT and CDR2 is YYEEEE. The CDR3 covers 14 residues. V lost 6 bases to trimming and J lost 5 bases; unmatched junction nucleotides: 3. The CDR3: CASKWTSGDNEQFF. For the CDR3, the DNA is TGTGCCAGCAAATGGACTAGCGGGGACAATGAGCAGTTCTTC.

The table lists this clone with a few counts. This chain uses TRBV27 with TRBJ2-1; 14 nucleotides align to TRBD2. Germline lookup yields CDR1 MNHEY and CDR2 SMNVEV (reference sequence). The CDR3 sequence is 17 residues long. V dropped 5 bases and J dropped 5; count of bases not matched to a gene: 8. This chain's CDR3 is CASSPGTSGSRNNEQFF. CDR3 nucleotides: TGTGCCAGCAGTCCGGGGACTAGCGGGAGTAGGAACAATGAGCAGTTCTTC.

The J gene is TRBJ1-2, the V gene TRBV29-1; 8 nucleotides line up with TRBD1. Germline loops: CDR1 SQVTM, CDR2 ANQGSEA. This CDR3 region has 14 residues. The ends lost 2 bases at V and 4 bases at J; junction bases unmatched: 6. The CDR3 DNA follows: TGCAGCGTTGAAAGGCAGGGGGCATTCTATGGCTACACCTTC. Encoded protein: CSVERQGAFYGYTF.

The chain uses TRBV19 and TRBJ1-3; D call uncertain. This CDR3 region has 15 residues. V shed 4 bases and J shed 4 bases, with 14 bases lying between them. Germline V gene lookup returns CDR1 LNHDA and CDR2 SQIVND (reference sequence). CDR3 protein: CASSKRRLRGNTIYF. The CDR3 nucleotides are TGTGCCAGTAGTAAGAGACGACTGAGAGGAAACACCATATATTTT.

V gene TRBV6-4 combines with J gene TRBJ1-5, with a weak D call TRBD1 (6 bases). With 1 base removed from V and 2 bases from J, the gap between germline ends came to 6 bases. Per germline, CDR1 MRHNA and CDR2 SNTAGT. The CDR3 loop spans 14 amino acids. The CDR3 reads CASSDYRGNQPQHF. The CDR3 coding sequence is TGTGCCAGCAGTGACTACAGGGGCAATCAGCCCCAGCATTTT.

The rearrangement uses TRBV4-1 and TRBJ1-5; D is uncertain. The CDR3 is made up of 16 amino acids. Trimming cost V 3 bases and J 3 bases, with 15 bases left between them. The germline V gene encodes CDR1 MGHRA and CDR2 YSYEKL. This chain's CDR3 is CASSHPGALPNQPQHF. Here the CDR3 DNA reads TGCGCCAGCAGCCATCCGGGAGCTCTCCCCAATCAGCCCCAGCATTTT.

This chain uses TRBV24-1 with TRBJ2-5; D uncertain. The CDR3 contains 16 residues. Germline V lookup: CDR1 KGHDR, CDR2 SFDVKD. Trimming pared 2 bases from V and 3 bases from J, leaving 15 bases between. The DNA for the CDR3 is TGTGCCACCAGTGATTCCCGGAGACTGTTCAAAGAGACCCAGTACTTC. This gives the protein CATSDSRRLFKETQYF.

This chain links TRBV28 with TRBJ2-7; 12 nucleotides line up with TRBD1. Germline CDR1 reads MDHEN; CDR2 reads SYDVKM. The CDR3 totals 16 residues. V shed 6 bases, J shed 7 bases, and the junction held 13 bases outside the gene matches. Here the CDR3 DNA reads TGTGCCAGCAGCTCCCCCTCGGGACAGGGGGCGTATGAGCAGTACTTC. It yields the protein CASSSPSGQGAYEQYF.

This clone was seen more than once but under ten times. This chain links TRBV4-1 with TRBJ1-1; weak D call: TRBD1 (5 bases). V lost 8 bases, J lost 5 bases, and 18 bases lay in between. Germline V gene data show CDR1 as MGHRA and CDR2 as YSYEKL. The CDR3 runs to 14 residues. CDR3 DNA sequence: TGCGCCAGCCAAGAGCAGCAGGGTAGGACTGAAGCTTTCTTT. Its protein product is CASQEQQGRTEAFF.

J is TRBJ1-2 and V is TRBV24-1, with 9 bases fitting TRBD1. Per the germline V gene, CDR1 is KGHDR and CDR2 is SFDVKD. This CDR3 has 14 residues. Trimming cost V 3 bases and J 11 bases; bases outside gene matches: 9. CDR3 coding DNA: TGTGCCACCAGTGATCCACCGGGACAGGGTGTGTACACCTTC. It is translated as CATSDPPGQGVYTF.

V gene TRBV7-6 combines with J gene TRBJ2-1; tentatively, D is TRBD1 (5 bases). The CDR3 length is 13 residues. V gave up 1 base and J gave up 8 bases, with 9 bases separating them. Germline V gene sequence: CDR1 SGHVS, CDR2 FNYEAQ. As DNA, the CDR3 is TGTGCCAGCAGCTTAGGTTCAGGGTATGAGCAGTTCTTC. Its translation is CASSLGSGYEQFF.

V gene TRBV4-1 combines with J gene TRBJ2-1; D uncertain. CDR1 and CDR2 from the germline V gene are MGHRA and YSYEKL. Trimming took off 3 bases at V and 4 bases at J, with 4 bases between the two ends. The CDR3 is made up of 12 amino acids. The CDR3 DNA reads TGCGCCAGCAGCCAGGAGTACAATGAGCAGTTCTTC. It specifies CASSQEYNEQFF.

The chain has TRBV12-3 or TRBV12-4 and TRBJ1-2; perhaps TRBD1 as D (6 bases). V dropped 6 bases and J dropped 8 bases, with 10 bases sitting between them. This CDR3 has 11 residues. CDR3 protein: CASSKGGGYTF. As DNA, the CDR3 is TGTGCCAGCAGCAAGGGGGGGGGCTACACCTTC.

The CDR3 bases are TGTGCCAGCAGCCGGACTAGCGGGAGAAGCGCCGGGGAGCTGTTTTTT. As protein: CASSRTSGRSAGELFF. This chain uses TRBV7-9 with TRBJ2-2; 13 bases line up with TRBD2. This CDR3 comprises 16 residues. CDR1 is SEHNR and CDR2 is FQNEAQ in the germline V gene (reference sequence). V was pared by 5 bases and J by 6 bases, with 6 bases of the junction left unmatched.

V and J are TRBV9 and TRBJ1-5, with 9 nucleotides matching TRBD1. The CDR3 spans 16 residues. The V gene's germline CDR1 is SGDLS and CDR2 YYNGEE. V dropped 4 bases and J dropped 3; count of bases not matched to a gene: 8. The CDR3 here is CASSPGQGTPNQPQHF. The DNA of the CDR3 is TGTGCCAGCAGCCCTGGACAGGGGACACCCAATCAGCCCCAGCATTTT.